This T cell receptor beta chain is from a study of blood T cells in healthy people across ages. CDR3 size: 16 residues. V dropped 0 bases and J dropped 2 bases, with 11 bases sitting between them. The V gene's germline CDR1 is SGHTA and CDR2 FQGNSA. Using a J-beta primer mix together with a sample-barcoded 5' primer, a second PCR was run for about 6 to 12 cycles. Each CDR3 protein is one row after TCRdb ran MiXCR on the 5' RACE reads. The data hold 800,000 to 950,000 distinct CDR3 sequences, with almost 30% observed a single time. A further study also used this sample, focusing on T cells of mothers and their children.

This clonotype originated in a middle-aged woman in good health. Material: blood. This chain connects TRBV7-2 to TRBJ1-5; the D gene is possibly TRBD1 (5 bases). This chain's CDR3 is CASSLARRGGNQPQHF. The CDR3 DNA is TGTGCCAGCAGCTTAGCGCGGAGGGGTGGCAATCAGCCCCAGCATTTT.